This entry concerns a single TCR beta chain. This sample is part of a study of blood T cell repertoires in COVID-19. Overall study context: Researchers got acute and convalescent COVID-19 samples from the United States, Italy and Spain.

Source study methods: By means of reference gene primer amplification, nucleated cell counts were estimated. The method was immunoSEQ multiplex PCR; TCRdb's version includes in-frame clones alone and lacks a portion of them. V, J and clone size are taken as reported in that table, and D and trimming were inferred from the DNA itself. In the table there are almost 95,000 clones, about four fifths of which are singletons. Source material: peripheral blood. The sequence came from a man aged 55 to 69 with acute or convalescent COVID-19.

CDR3 sequence reads: CASSFLSKGLTHEKLFF. CDR3 DNA: TGTGCCAGCAGCTTCCTAAGCAAAGGACTCACCCATGAAAAACTGTTTTTT. The rearrangement links TRBV11-2 to TRBJ1-4; D unresolved. The germline V and J ends were trimmed by 3 bases and 6 bases, with 20 bases remaining between them. Germline V gene data show CDR1 as SGHAT and CDR2 as FQNNGV. CDR3 length: 17 residues.